This is a list of T cell receptor beta chains from one sample in a study of technical replicates of blood from a few donors. Assay: immunoSEQ multiplex PCR; the TCRdb copy retains only in-frame clones and omits some. The sample includes around 98,000 clones, approximately 94% seen only once; the top ten take less than 0.25%. Input material: T cells isolated from PBMCs. The receptors originated from a human donor in good health. CDR3s include the opening cysteine and the closing phenylalanine or tryptophan. D genes are given only for firm matches. Size tells how often a clone was seen (once, few, many) or the class of an expanded clone, and some rows leave it out.

- TRBJ2-1 TRBV5-1 - TGCGCCAGCAGCTTGAACAGCGGTCCTTCCTACAATGAGCAGTTCTTC CASSLNSGPSYNEQFF
- TRBJ1-2 TRBV9 - TGTGCCAGCAGCGTAGGATTACAGGGAGTCTTAGCTAACTATGGCTACACCTTC CASSVGLQGVLANYGYTF
- TRBJ2-7 TRBV6-5 TRBD1 TGTGCCAGCAGGGGGGGGACAGGGGGCTACGAGCAGTACTTC CASRGGTGGYEQYF
- TRBJ1-5 TRBV15 - TGTGCCACCAGCAGAACAAATCAGCCCCAGCATTTT CATSRTNQPQHF
- TRBJ1-6 TRBV6-5 - TGTGCCAGCAGTTACGCAGGGAATTCACCCCTCCACTTT CASSYAGNSPLHF
once TRBJ2-7 TRBV4-2 TRBD2 TGTGCCAGCAGCCAAAGTTTGGCGGGAGTGTCCTACGAGCAGTACTTC CASSQSLAGVSYEQYF
- TRBJ2-1 TRBV5-1 TRBD2 TGCGCCAGCAGCCCTAGCGGGGGTTCCTACAATGAGCAGTTCTTC CASSPSGGSYNEQFF
- TRBJ2-1 TRBV2 TRBD2 TGTGCCAGCAGTATTAGACTAGCGCAGTTCTTC CASSIRLAQFF
- TRBJ2-3 TRBV7-3 TRBD2 TGTGCCAGCAGCTTCCGAACTAGCGGGGTTAGCACAGATACGCAGTATTTT CASSFRTSGVSTDTQYF
- TRBJ1-1 TRBV18 TRBD1 TGTGCCAGCTCACTTAGGACAGGGGTTAACACTGAAGCTTTCTTT CASSLRTGVNTEAFF
- TRBJ1-1 TRBV27 - TGTGCCAGCAGTTTCAGTCATCGAACTCCTGGGGAGTCTGAAGCTTTCTTT CASSFSHRTPGESEAFF
- TRBJ1-4 TRBV14 - TGTGCCAGCAGCCTACAACTGGGAGGGGCGGGTACGGCTGAAAAACTGTTTTTT CASSLQLGGAGTAEKLFF
- TRBJ2-5 TRBV28 - TGTGCCAGCAGCCCACTCCGAGAGGGAGAGACCCAGTACTTC CASSPLREGETQYF
- TRBJ2-7 TRBV5-1 TRBD2 TGCGCCAGCAGCTTTACGGGAGGGCCGTCGTACGAGCAGTACTTC CASSFTGGPSYEQYF
- TRBJ2-5 TRBV14 - TGTGCCAGCAGCCCACGCGTCGGGTACGGTGAGACCCAGTACTTC CASSPRVGYGETQYF
once TRBJ2-7 TRBV6-5 TRBD2 TGTGCCAGCAGCTACCTTAGCGGGAGATCATACGAGCAGTACTTC CASSYLSGRSYEQYF
- TRBJ2-1 TRBV11-2 TRBD2 TGTGCCAGCAGCCCCGGGAAAGGTAGCGGGATTAGCTCCTACAATGAGCAGTTCTTC CASSPGKGSGISSYNEQFF
- TRBJ2-7 TRBV27 TRBD1 TGTGCCAGCAGTCCCCTTCGTCCGGGACAGATAAATTCCTACGAGCAGTACTTC CASSPLRPGQINSYEQYF
- TRBJ2-7 TRBV11-2 TRBD2 TGTGCCAGCAGCTCTGGACTAGCGGGAGGGCACGAGCAGTACTTC CASSSGLAGGHEQYF
- TRBJ1-5 TRBV4-1 TRBD1 TGCGCCAGCAGCCAATTAACAGGGGGCAATAATCAGCCCCAGCATTTT CASSQLTGGNNQPQHF
- TRBJ2-1 TRBV5-4 - TGTGCCAGCAGGCTCAAGGGGGAGAACAATGAGCAGTTCTTC CASRLKGENNEQFF
- TRBJ1-4 TRBV5-1 - TGCGCCAGCAGCCCCGGGTCGGGGGGCAGGATCCCGGCTAATGAAAAACTGTTTTTT CASSPGSGGRIPANEKLFF
once TRBJ1-5 TRBV6-1 - TGTGCCAGCAGTGAAGCGATTCGACAGGTAGATCAGCCCCAGCATTTT CASSEAIRQVDQPQHF
- TRBJ2-7 TRBV4-1 - TGCGCCAGCAGCCCCCTATCGGGCGGGGCCATCTACGAGCAGTACTTC CASSPLSGGAIYEQYF
- TRBJ2-3 TRBV13 - TGTGCCAGCAGCTCCAACGGAGGAACAGATACGCAGTATTTT CASSSNGGTDTQYF
- TRBJ2-7 TRBV9 TRBD2 TGTGCCAGCAGCCCGCCCCAGTATGGCGGGGGCTCCTACGAGCAGTACTTC CASSPPQYGGGSYEQYF
once TRBJ1-2 TRBV5-4 - TGTGCCAGCAGGTTACAGGGTGGGAGCTATGGCTACACCTTC CASRLQGGSYGYTF
- TRBJ2-7 TRBV5-1 - TGCGCCAGCCACCCGGGATCCTCCGGCGAGCAGTACTTC CASHPGSSGEQYF
- TRBJ2-1 TRBV5-1 TRBD1 TGCGCCAGCAGCGCAACAGGGGTCCCAGGGAATGAGCAGTTCTTC CASSATGVPGNEQFF
- TRBJ2-2 TRBV10-3 - TGTGCCATCAGTGACCCTCACGGACAAGGAAACACCGGGGAGCTGTTTTTT CAISDPHGQGNTGELFF
- TRBJ2-7 TRBV5-1 TRBD2 TGCGCCAGCAGCTTTGGGGGGGTGGACTACGAGCAGTACTTC CASSFGGVDYEQYF
- TRBJ2-5 TRBV27 TRBD1 TGTGCCAGCACCCCCGACAGGGGAGAGGAGACCCAGTACTTC CASTPDRGEETQYF
- TRBJ1-1 TRBV6-5 TRBD1 TGTGCCAGCAGTCCAGGGACAGTAGCTGAAGCTTTCTTT CASSPGTVAEAFF
- TRBJ2-7 TRBV7-8 - TGTGCCAGCAGCCCCTCACCGCGTGAGCAGTACTTC CASSPSPREQYF
- TRBJ2-5 TRBV5-4 TRBD1 TGTGCCAGCAGCTTGGCCGGAGACAGGGGCTGGGAGACCCAGTACTTC CASSLAGDRGWETQYF
- TRBJ2-1 TRBV27 - TGTGCCAGCAGTCGTGGGACTGGAGGGCACAATGAGCAGTTCTTC CASSRGTGGHNEQFF
- TRBJ2-1 TRBV5-1 TRBD2 TGCGCCAGCAGCCCCGGGACTAGCGGGAGGAACTACAATGAGCAGTTCTTC CASSPGTSGRNYNEQFF
- TRBJ1-5 TRBV19 - TGTGCCTCCGCCTGGGGCGCAGGTCAGCCCCAGCATTTT CASAWGAGQPQHF
- TRBJ2-1 TRBV25-1 TRBD1 TGTGCCAGCAGCCGACAGGGCTACAATGAGCAGTTCTTC CASSRQGYNEQFF
- TRBJ2-1 TRBV6-1 - TGTGCCAGCAGGCCCGGAGGGTTCCTCGAGCAGTTCTTC CASRPGGFLEQFF
- TRBJ2-3 TRBV19 - TGTGCCAGTAACATTGCGGGTCCTAGCACAGATACGCAGTATTTT CASNIAGPSTDTQYF
- TRBJ2-2 TRBV5-1 TRBD2 TGCGCCAGCAGCTTGGGAGGACTAGCGGGGGACACCGGGGAGCTGTTTTTT CASSLGGLAGDTGELFF
- TRBJ2-7 TRBV4-1 TRBD1 TGCGCCAGCAGCCAAAACCGGGACAGGGGAGGCGAGCAGTACTTC CASSQNRDRGGEQYF
- TRBJ2-3 TRBV10-2 - TGCGCCAGCAGTACGGGAGTAGGGTCAGATACGCAGTATTTT CASSTGVGSDTQYF
- TRBJ2-1 TRBV7-9 TRBD1 TGTGCCAGCAGCTTGGGACAGGGGGGGGGCAATGAGCAGTTCTTC CASSLGQGGGNEQFF
- TRBJ2-1 TRBV15 TRBD2 TGTGCCACCAGCAGAGATAGCCTAGCGGGCCTCAATGAGCAGTTCTTC CATSRDSLAGLNEQFF
- TRBJ1-4 TRBV6-1 - TGTGCCAGCAGTGAATTTTTAAGTAGGGCAAAGGGGGAAAAACTGTTTTTT CASSEFLSRAKGEKLFF
- TRBJ2-1 TRBV5-4 - TGTGCCAGCAGCTATTCGGAGGAGTACAATGAGCAGTTCTTC CASSYSEEYNEQFF
- TRBJ1-2 TRBV19 TRBD1 TGTGCCAGTAGTATCCTCGGGACAGGGGGTGGCTACACCTTC CASSILGTGGGYTF
- TRBJ2-1 TRBV28 TRBD2 TGTGCCAGCAGTCCGGAGACTAGCGGGGCCTACAATGAGCAGTTCTTC CASSPETSGAYNEQFF
- TRBJ1-1 TRBV28 TRBD1 TGTGCCAGCAGTTTGGGGTGGACAGGGGGCGTGAGGGGAACTGAAGCTTTCTTT CASSLGWTGGVRGTEAFF
- TRBJ1-5 TRBV7-9 TRBD1 TGTGCCAGCAGCTTGGCCCCGGACAGGCCCAATCAGCCCCAGCATTTT CASSLAPDRPNQPQHF
- TRBJ2-5 TRBV19 - TGTGCCAGTAGCCTAATATTGGGGGGAGAGACCCAGTACTTC CASSLILGGETQYF